Reported below is one TCR beta chain. Its antigen is currently unknown. This entry is derived from a study of cytomegalovirus exposure and HLA in healthy donors. The CDR3 sequence is 16 residues long. Germline lookup yields CDR1 KGHSH and CDR2 LQKENI. 60 Vbeta and 13 Jbeta primers were used in PCR. Sequencing used immunoSEQ multiplex PCR; TCRdb keeps in-frame clones, though not all of them. The sample lists about 150,000 clones, around 67% occurring once. Study-wide points: Accounts indicate the classifier identified cytomegalovirus status with strong specificity and sensitivity. Upon later analysis, HLA-associated TCR beta chains proved more clonally expanded than other, equally common chains.

The V and J genes are TRBV18 and TRBJ2-5; D remains ambiguous. The end of the DNA is better explained by TRBJ2-7, so the J call may be wrong. The specimen sequenced was PBMCs. The TCR sequence derives from a woman aged 18-29 years in good health and CMV-seronegative. The CDR3 region is CASSPSLQIVSYEQYF. CDR3 bases: TGTGCCAGCTCACCATCCTTACAGATAGTTTCCTACGAGCAGTACTTC.